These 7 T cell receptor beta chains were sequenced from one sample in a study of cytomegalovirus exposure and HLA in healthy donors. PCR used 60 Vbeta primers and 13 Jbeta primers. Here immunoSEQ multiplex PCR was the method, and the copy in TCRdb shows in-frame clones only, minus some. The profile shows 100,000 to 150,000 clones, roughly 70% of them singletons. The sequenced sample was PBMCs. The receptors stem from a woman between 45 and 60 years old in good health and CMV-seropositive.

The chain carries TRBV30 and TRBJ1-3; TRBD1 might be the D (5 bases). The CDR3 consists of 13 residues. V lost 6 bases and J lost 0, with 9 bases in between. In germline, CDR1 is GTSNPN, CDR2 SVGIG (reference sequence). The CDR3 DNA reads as TGTGCCTGTTACAGGAGCTCTGGAAACACCATATATTTT. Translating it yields CACYRSSGNTIYF. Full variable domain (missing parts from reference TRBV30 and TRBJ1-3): SQTIHQWPATLVQPVGSPLSLECTVEGTSNPNLYWYRQAAGRGLQLLFYSVGIGQISSEVPQNLSASRPQDRQFILSSKKLLLSDSGFYLCACYRSSGNTIYFGEGSWLTVV.

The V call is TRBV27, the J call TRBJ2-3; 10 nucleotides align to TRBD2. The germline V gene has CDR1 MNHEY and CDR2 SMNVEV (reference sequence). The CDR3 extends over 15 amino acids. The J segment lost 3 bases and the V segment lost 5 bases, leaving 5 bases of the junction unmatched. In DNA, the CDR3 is TGTGCCAGCAGTGCACTAGCGGGACATACAGATACGCAGTATTTT. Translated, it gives CASSALAGHTDTQYF.

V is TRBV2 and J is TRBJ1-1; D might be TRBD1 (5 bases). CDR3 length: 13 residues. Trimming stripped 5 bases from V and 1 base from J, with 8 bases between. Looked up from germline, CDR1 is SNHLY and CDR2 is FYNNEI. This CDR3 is CASSSRENTEAFF. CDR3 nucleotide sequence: TGTGCCAGCAGTTCCAGGGAGAACACTGAAGCTTTCTTT.

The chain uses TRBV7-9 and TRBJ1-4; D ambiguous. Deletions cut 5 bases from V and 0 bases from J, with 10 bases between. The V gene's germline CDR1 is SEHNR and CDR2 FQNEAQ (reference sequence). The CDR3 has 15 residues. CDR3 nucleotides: TGTGCCAGCAGCCACGGAGTGTCAACTAATGAAAAACTGTTTTTT. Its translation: CASSHGVSTNEKLFF.

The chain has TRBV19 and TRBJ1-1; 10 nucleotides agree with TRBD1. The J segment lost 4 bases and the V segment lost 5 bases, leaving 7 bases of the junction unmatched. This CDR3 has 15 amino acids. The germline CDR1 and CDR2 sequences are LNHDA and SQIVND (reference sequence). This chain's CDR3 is CASSPDRGIGTEAFF. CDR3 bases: TGTGCCAGTAGTCCGGACAGGGGGATCGGCACTGAAGCTTTCTTT.

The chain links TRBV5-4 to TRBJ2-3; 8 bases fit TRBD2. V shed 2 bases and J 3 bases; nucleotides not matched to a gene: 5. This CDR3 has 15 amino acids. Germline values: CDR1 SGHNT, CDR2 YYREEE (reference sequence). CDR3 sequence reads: CASSFHSGVTDTQYF. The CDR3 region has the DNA TGTGCCAGCAGCTTCCATAGCGGGGTTACAGATACGCAGTATTTT.

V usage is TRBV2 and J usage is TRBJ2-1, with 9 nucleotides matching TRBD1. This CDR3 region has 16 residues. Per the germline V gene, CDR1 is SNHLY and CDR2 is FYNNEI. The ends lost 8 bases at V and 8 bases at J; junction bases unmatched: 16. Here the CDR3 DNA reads TGTGCCAGCGGGCCCATCCGGGACAGGGTTGATCATGAGCAGTTCTTC. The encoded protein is CASGPIRDRVDHEQFF.